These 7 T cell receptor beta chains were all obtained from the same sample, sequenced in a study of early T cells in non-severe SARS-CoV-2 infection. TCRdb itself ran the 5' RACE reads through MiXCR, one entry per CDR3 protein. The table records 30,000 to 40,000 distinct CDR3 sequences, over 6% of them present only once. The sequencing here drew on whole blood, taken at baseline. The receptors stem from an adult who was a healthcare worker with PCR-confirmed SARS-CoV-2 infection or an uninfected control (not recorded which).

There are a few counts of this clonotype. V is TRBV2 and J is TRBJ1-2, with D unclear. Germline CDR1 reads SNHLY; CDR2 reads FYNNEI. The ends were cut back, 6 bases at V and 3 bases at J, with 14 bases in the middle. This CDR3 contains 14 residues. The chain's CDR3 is CASRVDPWDYGYTF. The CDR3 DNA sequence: TGTGCCAGCAGAGTGGACCCGTGGGACTATGGCTACACCTTC.

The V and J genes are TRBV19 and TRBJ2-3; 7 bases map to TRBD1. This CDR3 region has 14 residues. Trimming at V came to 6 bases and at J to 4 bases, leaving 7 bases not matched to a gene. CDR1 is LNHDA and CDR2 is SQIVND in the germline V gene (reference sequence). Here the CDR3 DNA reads TGTGCCAGTAGACTACAGGGGTCCCCAGATACGCAGTATTTT. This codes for CASRLQGSPDTQYF. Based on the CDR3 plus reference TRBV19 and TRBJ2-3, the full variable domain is DGGITQSPKYLFRKEGQNVTLSCEQNLNHDAMYWYRQDPGQGLRLIYYSQIVNDFQKGDIAEGYSVSREKKESFPLTVTSAQKNPTAFYLCASRLQGSPDTQYFGPGTRLTVL.

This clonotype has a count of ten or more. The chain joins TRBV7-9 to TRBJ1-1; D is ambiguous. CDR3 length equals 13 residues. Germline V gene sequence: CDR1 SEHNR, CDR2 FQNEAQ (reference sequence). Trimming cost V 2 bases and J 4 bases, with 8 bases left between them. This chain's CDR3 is CASSLRLVTEAFF. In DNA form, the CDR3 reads TGTGCCAGCAGCTTAAGGTTGGTCACTGAAGCTTTCTTT.

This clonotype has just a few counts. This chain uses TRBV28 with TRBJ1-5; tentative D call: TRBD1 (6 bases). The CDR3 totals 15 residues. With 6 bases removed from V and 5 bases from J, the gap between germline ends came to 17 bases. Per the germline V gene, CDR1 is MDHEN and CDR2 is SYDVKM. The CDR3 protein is CASSPLQGTHQPQHF. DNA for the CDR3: TGTGCCAGCAGCCCGTTACAGGGTACCCATCAGCCCCAGCATTTT.

This CDR3 is CASSLGSPTRTDTQYF. The CDR3 nucleotides read TGTGCCAGCAGTTTAGGTTCACCTACCCGGACAGATACGCAGTATTTT. This chain connects TRBV12-3 or TRBV12-4 to TRBJ2-3; D not resolved. The CDR3 loop spans 16 amino acids. With 1 base removed from V and 3 bases from J, the gap between germline ends came to 14 bases.

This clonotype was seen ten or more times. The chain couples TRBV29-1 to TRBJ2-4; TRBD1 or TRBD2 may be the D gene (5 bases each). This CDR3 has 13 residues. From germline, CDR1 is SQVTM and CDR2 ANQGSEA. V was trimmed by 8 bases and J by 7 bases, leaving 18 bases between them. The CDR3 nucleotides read TGCAGCTTGACTCAGGGAGAGGGTAACATTCAGTACTTC. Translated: CSLTQGEGNIQYF.

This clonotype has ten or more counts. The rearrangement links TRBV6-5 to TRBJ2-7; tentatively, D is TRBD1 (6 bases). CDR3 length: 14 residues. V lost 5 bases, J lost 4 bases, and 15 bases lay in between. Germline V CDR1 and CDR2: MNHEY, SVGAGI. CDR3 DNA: TGTGCCAGCAGTAGGTCTCAGGGGCGATACGAGCAGTACGTC. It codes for CASSRSQGRYEQYV.